The 7 T cell receptor beta chains reported below all come from one sample, sequenced in a study of CD8+ T cells in alopecia areata. Extraction of RNA preceded its reverse transcription into cDNA, which served as the sequencing template. Using immunoSEQ multiplex PCR, the repertoire was profiled, and TCRdb retains in-frame clones only, with some absent. Of about 120,000 clones detected, about 50% appear once; the ten largest clones hold 0.46%. Documented treatment: oral pan-JAK inhibitor, 5-10 mg twice daily. This specimen consisted of CD4+ T cells sorted from blood, obtained at week 4, from a patient treated with tofacitinib. All receptors come from a human donor with alopecia areata.

A word on this clone: Other DNA sequences of this sample code for an identical CDR3. This chain joins TRBV9 and TRBJ1-5; D is unclear. CDR3 length equals 13 residues. The V end lost 0 bases, the J end lost 6 bases, and 7 bases lay between the germline ends. CDR1 and CDR2 (germline): SGDLS, YYNGEE. CDR3 sequence: CASSVGGVQPQHF. CDR3 coding DNA: TGTGCCAGCAGCGTAGGCGGGGTTCAGCCCCAGCATTTT.

This clone was observed a single time. The chain uses TRBV2 and TRBJ2-2; TRBD1 is a possible D gene (6 bases). There are 14 residues in the CDR3. The ends were cut back, 7 bases at V and 5 bases at J, with 14 bases in the middle. Germline values: CDR1 SNHLY, CDR2 FYNNEI. The CDR3 spells CASTLDSPTGELFF. CDR3 coding DNA: TGTGCCAGCACCCTGGACAGTCCTACCGGGGAGCTGTTTTTT.

This chain connects TRBV7-3 to TRBJ2-2; tentatively, D is TRBD2 (6 bases). Germline V gene lookup returns CDR1 SGHTA and CDR2 FQGTGA. Trimming shortened V by 5 bases and J by 7 bases, and 11 bases separated the two germline ends. CDR3 length equals 13 residues. The CDR3 loop is CASSPGTGGELFF. In nucleotides, the CDR3 is TGTGCCAGCAGCCCAGGGACTGGCGGGGAGCTGTTTTTT.

This rearrangement joins TRBV6-6 to TRBJ2-3, with D perhaps TRBD2 (5 bases). Germline CDR1 and CDR2: MNHNY and SVGAGI (reference sequence). The CDR3 extends over 15 amino acids. Trimming took off 2 bases at V and 5 bases at J, with 14 bases between the two ends. This chain's CDR3 is CASSYRGKSQDTQYF. The CDR3 nucleotides read TGTGCCAGCAGTTACCGGGGAAAGTCACAAGATACGCAGTATTTT.

The chain links TRBV29-1 to TRBJ2-3; 7 bases agree with TRBD1. V shed 3 bases, J shed 2 bases, and the junction held 8 bases outside the gene matches. Germline assignment: CDR1 SQVTM and CDR2 ANQGSEA. This CDR3 contains 15 residues. The DNA for the CDR3 is TGCAGCGTTGATAAGCAGGGGGTGTCCACAGATACGCAGTATTTT. It is translated as CSVDKQGVSTDTQYF.

The chain couples TRBV4-2 to TRBJ2-7; 10 bases fit TRBD1. The germline gives CDR1 LGHNA, CDR2 YNFKEQ. J was trimmed by 6 bases and V by 4 bases; bases with no gene match: 3. The length of the CDR3 is 13 residues. The CDR3 sequence: CASSRDRGVEQYF. Written as DNA, the CDR3 is TGTGCCAGCAGCCGGGACAGGGGAGTCGAGCAGTACTTC.

This clone was observed a handful of times. The CDR3, as DNA: TGTGCCAGCACCGACAGGGTTGGGGCCAACGTCCTGACTTTC. Residues: CASTDRVGANVLTF. The chain is built from TRBV6-6 and TRBJ2-6; 7 bases align to TRBD1. The CDR3 sequence is 14 residues long. V dropped 7 bases and J dropped 3; count of bases not matched to a gene: 3. Germline lookup yields CDR1 MNHNY and CDR2 SVGAGI (reference sequence).